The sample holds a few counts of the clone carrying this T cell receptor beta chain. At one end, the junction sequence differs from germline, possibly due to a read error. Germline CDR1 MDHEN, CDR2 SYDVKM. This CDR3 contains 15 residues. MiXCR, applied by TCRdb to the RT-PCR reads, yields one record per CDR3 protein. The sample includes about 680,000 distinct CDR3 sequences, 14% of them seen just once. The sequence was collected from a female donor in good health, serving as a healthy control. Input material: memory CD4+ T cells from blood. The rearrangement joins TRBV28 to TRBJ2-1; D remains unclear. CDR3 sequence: CASSRPSDGLYNEQF. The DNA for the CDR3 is TGTGCCAGCAGTCGCCCCTCGGACGGGCTTTACAATGAGCAGTTC.